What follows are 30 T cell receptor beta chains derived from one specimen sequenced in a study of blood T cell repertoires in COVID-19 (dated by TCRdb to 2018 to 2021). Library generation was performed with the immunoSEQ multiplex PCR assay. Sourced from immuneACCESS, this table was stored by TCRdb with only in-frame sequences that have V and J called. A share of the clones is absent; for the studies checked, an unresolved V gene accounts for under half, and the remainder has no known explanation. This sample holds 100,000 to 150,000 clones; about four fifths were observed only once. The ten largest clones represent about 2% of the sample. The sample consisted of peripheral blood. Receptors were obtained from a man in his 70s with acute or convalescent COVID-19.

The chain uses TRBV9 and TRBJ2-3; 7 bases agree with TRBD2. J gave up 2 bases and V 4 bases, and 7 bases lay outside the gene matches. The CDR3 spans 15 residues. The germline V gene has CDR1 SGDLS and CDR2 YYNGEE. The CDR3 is CASSKGLDPTDTQYF. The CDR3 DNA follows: TGTGCCAGCAGCAAAGGACTAGACCCCACAGATACGCAGTATTTT. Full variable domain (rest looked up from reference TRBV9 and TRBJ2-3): DSGVTQTPKHLITATGQRVTLRCSPRSGDLSVYWYQQSLDQGLQFLIQYYNGEERAKGNILERFSAQQFPDLHSELNLSSLELGDSALYFCASSKGLDPTDTQYFGPGTRLTVL.

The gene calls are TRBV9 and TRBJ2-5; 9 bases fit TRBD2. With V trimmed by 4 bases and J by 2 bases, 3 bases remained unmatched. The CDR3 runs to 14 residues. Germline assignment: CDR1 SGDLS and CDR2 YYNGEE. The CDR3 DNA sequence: TGTGCCAGCAGCTTCGGACTAGCGCAAGAGACCCAGTACTTC. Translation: CASSFGLAQETQYF.

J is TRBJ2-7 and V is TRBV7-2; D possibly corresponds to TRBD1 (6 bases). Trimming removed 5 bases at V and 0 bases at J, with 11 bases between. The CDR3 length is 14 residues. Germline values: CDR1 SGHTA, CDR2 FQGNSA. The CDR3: CASSQQGSSYEQYF. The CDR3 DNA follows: TGTGCCAGCAGCCAGCAGGGGAGCTCCTACGAGCAGTACTTC. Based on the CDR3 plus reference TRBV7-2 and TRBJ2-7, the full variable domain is GAGVSQSPSNKVTEKGKDVELRCDPISGHTALYWYRQSLGQGLEFLIYFQGNSAPDKSGLPSDRFSAERTGGSVSTLTIQRTQQEDSAVYLCASSQQGSSYEQYFGPGTRLTVT.

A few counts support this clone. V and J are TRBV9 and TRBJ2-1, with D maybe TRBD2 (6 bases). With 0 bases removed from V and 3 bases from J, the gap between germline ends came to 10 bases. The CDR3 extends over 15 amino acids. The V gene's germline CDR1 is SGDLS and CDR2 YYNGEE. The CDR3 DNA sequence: TGTGCCAGCAGCGTAGCTTGGGAGGTCTACAATGAGCAGTTCTTC. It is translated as CASSVAWEVYNEQFF.

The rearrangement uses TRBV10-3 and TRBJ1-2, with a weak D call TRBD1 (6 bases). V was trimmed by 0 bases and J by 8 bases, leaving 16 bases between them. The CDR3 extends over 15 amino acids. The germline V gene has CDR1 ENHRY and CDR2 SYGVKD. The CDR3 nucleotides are TGTGCCATCAGTGAGTCACTCTCGACAGGCCGAGGCTACACCTTC. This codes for CAISESLSTGRGYTF.

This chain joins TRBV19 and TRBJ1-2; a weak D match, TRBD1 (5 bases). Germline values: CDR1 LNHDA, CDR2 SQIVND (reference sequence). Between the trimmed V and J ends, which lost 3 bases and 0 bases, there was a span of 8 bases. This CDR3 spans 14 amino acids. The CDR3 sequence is CASSIAQANYGYTF. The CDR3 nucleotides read TGTGCCAGTAGTATCGCACAGGCTAACTATGGCTACACCTTC.

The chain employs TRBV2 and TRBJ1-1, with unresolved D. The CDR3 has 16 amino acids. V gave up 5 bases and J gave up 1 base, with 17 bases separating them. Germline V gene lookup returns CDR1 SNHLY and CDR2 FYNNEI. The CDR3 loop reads CASSWPEGAGNTEAFF. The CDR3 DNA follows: TGTGCCAGCAGTTGGCCTGAAGGCGCGGGGAACACTGAAGCTTTCTTT.

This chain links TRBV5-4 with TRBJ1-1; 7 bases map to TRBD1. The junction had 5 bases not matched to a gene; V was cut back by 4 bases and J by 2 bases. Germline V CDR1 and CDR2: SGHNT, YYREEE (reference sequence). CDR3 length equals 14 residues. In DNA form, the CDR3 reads TGTGCCAGCAGCAAGGGACAGTCAAACACTGAAGCTTTCTTT. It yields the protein CASSKGQSNTEAFF.

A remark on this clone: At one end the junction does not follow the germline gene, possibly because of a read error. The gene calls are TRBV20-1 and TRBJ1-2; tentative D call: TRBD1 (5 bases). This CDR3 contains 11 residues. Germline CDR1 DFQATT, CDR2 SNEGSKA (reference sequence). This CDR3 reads CSAILWGGPVF. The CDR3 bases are TGCAGTGCTATTCTTTGGGGGGGTCCTGTCTTC.

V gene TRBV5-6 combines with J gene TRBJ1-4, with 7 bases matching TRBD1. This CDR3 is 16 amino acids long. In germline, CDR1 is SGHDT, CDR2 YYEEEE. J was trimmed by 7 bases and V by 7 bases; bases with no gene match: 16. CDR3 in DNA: TGTGCCAGCCGAGCTTGGTTTCGGGACAGTTCTGAAAAACTGTTTTTT. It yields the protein CASRAWFRDSSEKLFF.

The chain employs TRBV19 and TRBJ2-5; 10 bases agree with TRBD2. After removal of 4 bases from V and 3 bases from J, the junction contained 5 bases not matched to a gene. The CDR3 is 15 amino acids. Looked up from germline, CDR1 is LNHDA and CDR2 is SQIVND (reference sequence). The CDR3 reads CASSRLAGGEETQYF. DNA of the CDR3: TGTGCCAGTAGTAGGTTAGCGGGGGGTGAAGAGACCCAGTACTTC.

The CDR3 loop is CASTLLAGGRDEQFF. In DNA, the CDR3 is TGTGCCAGCACTTTACTAGCGGGGGGCAGGGATGAGCAGTTCTTC. The rearrangement uses TRBV2 and TRBJ2-1; 12 bases fit TRBD2. Germline values: CDR1 SNHLY, CDR2 FYNNEI. Trimming took 7 bases from V and 8 from J; bases not matched to a gene: 9. This CDR3 comprises 15 residues.

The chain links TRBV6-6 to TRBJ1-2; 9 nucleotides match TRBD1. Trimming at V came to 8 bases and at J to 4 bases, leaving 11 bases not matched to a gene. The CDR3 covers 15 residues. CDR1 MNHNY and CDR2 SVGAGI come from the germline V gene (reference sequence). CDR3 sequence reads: CASSTTDRGAYGYTF. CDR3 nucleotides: TGTGCCAGCTCAACGACGGACAGGGGCGCCTATGGCTACACCTTC.

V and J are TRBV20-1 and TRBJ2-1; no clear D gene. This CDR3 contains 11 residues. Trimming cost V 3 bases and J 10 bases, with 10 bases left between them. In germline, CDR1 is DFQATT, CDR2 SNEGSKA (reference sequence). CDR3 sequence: CSASVGLEQFF. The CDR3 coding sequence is TGCAGTGCTAGTGTGGGCTTGGAGCAGTTCTTC.

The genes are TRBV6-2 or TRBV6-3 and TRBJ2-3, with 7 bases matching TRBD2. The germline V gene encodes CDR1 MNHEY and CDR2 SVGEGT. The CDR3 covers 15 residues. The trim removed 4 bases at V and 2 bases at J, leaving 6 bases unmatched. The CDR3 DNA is TGTGCCAGCAGTTCCCAACGGGGGGACACAGATACGCAGTATTTT. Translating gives CASSSQRGDTDTQYF.

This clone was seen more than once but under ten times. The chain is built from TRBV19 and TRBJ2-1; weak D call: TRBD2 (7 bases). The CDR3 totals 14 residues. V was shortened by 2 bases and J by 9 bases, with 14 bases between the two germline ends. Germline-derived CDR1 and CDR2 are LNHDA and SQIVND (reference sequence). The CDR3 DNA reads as TGTGCCAGTAGTATACTAGGGGGGGGAAGTGAGCAGTTCTTC. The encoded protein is CASSILGGGSEQFF.

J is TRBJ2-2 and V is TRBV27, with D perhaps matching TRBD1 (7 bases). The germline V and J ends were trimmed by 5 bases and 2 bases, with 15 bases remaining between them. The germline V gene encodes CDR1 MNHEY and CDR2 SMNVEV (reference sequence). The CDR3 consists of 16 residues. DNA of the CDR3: TGTGCCAGCAGTCCCCAGGGGGGTAGCAACACCGGGGAGCTGTTTTTT. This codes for CASSPQGGSNTGELFF.

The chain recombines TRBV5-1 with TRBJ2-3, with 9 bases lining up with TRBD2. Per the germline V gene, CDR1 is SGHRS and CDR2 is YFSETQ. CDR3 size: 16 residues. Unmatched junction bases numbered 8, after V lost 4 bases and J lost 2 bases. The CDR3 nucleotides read TGCGCCAGCAGCCTCATTAGCGGGGGATCCACAGATACGCAGTATTTT. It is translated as CASSLISGGSTDTQYF.

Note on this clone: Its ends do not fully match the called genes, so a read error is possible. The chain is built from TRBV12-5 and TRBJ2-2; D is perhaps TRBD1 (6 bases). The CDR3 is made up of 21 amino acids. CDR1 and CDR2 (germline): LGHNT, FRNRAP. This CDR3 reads CASGVVTLRDTFPMNTGELFF. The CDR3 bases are TGTGCTAGTGGTGTGGTAACGTTAAGGGACACATTTCCGATGAACACCGGGGAGCTGTTTTTT.

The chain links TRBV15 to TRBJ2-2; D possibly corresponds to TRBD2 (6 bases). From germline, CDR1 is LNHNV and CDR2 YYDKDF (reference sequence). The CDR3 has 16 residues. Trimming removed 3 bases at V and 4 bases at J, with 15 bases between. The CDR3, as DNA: TGTGCCACCAGCAGGGTCAGGGACTCGAGCACCGGGGAGCTGTTTTTT. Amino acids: CATSRVRDSSTGELFF. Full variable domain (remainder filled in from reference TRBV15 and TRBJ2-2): DAMVIQNPRYQVTQFGKPVTLSCSQTLNHNVMYWYQQKSSQAPKLLFHYYDKDFNNEADTPDNFQSRRPNTSFCFLDIRSPGLGDTAMYLCATSRVRDSSTGELFFGEGSRLTVL.

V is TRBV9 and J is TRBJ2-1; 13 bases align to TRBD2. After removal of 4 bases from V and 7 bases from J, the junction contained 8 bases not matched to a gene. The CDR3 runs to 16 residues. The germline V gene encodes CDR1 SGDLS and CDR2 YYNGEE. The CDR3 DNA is TGTGCCAGCAGCCGAACCGGGACTAGCGGGGTAAATGAGCAGTTCTTC. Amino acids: CASSRTGTSGVNEQFF.

The DNA for the CDR3 is TGTGCCACCGCGGGACTAGCGGGGGGCCCACAGTATTTT. Its protein product is CATAGLAGGPQYF. The V and J genes are TRBV7-2 and TRBJ2-3, with TRBD2 matching 15 bases. V trimming: 10 bases; J trimming: 12 bases; junction bases outside the gene matches: 8. Per the germline V gene, CDR1 is SGHTA and CDR2 is FQGNSA. The CDR3 extends over 13 amino acids.

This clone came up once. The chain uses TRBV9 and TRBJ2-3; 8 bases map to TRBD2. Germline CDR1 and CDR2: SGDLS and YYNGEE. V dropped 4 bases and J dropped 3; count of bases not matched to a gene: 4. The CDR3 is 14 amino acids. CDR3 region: CASSSSGATDTQYF. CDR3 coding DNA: TGTGCCAGCAGCAGTAGCGGGGCTACAGATACGCAGTATTTT.

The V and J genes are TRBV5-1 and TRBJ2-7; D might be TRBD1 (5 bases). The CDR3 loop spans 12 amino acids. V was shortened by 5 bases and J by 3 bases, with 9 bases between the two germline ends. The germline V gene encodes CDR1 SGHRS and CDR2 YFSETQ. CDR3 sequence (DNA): TGCGCCAGCAGGGAAGGGGTCTACGAGCAGTACTTC. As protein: CASREGVYEQYF.

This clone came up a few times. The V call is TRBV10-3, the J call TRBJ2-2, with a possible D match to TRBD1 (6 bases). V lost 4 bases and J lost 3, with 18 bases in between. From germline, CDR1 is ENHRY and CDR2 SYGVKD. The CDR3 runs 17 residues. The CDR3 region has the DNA TGTGCCATCAGTGCAGAACAGGGTAGCCTAGACACCGGGGAGCTGTTTTTT. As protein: CAISAEQGSLDTGELFF.

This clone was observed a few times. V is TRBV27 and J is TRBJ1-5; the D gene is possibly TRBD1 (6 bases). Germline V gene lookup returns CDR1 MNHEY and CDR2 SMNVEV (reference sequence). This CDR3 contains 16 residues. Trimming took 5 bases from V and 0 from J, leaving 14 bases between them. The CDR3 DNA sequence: TGTGCCAGCAGTGCAAGGACAGAGTATAGCAATCAGCCCCAGCATTTT. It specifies CASSARTEYSNQPQHF.

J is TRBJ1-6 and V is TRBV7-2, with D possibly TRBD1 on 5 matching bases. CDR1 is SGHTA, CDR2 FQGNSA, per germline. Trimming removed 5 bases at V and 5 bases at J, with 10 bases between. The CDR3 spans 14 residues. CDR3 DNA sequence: TGTGCCAGCAGCGTCGACAGTAATAATTCACCCCTCCACTTT. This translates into CASSVDSNNSPLHF.

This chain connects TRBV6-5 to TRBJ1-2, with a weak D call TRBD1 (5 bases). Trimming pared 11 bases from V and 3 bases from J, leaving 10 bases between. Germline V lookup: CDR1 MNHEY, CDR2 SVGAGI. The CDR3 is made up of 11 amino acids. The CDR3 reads CAAGPHYGYTF. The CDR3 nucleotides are TGTGCCGCGGGACCCCACTATGGCTACACCTTC.

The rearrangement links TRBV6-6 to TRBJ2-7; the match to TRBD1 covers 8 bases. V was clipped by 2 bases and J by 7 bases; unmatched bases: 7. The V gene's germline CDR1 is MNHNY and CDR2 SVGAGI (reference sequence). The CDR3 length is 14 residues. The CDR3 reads CASSYAGGIVEQYF. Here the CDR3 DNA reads TGTGCCAGCAGTTACGCAGGGGGCATAGTGGAGCAGTACTTC.

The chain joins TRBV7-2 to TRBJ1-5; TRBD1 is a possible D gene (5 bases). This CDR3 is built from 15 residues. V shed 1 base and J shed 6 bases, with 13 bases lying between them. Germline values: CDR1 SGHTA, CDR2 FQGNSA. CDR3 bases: TGTGCCAGCAGCTTAGGTGGACAATCCATTCAGCCCCAGCATTTT. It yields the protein CASSLGGQSIQPQHF.